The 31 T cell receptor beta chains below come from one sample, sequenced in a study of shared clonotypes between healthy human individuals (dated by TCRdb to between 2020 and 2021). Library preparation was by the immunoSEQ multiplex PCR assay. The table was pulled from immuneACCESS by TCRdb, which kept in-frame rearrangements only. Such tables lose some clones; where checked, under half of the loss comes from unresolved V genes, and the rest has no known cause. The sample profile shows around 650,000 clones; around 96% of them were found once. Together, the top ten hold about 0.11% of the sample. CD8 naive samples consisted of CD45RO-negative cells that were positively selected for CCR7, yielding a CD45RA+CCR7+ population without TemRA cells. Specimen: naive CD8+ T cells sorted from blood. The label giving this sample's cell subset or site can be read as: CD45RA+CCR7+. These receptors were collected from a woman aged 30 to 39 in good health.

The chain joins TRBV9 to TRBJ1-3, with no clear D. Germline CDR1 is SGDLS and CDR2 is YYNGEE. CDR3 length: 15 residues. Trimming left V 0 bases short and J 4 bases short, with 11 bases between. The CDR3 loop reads CASSVGGYMGNTIYF. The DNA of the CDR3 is TGTGCCAGCAGCGTAGGAGGCTATATGGGAAACACCATATATTTT.

CDR3 sequence (DNA): TGTGCCAGCAGTGAAGCTCGGGGGCCGGAGACCCAGTACTTC. It specifies CASSEARGPETQYF. The rearrangement links TRBV6-1 to TRBJ2-5; D might be TRBD1 or TRBD2, each matching 6 bases. The CDR3 consists of 14 residues. Germline lookup yields CDR1 MNHNS and CDR2 SASEGT. Trimming took off 0 bases at V and 5 bases at J, with 10 bases between the two ends.

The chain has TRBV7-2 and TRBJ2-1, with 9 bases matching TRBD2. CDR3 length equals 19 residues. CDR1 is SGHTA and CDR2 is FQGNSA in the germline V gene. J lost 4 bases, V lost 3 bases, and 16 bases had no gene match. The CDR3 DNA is TGTGCCAGCAGCTTCAAGGTAGTCTCGACTAGCGGAGATTACAATGAGCAGTTCTTC. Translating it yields CASSFKVVSTSGDYNEQFF.

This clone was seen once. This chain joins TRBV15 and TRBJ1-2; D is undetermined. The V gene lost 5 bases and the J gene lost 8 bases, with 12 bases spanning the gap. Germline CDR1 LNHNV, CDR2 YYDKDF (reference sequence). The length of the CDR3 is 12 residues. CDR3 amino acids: CATSPSGYGYTF. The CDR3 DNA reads TGTGCCACCAGCCCTAGTGGATACGGCTACACCTTC.

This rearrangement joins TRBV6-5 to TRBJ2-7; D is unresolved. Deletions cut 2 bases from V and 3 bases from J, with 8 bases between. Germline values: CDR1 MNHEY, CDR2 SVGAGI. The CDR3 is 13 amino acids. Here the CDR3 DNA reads TGTGCCAGCAGTTACGGGATCGGCTACGAGCAGTACTTC. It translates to CASSYGIGYEQYF.

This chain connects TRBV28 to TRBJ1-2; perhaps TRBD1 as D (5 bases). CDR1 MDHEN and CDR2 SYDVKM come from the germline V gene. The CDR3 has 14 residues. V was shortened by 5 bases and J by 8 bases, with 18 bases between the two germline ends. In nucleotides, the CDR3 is TGTGCCAGCAGTCCCCGTAGGGGTTCGGGCGGCTACACCTTC. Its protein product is CASSPRRGSGGYTF.

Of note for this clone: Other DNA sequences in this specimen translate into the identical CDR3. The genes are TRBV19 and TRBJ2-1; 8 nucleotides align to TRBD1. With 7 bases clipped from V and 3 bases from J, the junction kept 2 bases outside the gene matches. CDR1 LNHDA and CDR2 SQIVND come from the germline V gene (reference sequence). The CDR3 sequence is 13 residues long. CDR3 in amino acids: CASNDRGYNEQFF. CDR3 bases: TGTGCCAGTAATGACAGGGGCTACAATGAGCAGTTCTTC.

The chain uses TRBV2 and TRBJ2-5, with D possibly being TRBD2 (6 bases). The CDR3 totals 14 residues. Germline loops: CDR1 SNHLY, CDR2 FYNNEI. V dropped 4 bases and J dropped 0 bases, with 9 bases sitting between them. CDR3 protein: CASSGGDHQETQYF. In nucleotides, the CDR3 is TGTGCCAGCAGTGGGGGGGACCACCAAGAGACCCAGTACTTC.

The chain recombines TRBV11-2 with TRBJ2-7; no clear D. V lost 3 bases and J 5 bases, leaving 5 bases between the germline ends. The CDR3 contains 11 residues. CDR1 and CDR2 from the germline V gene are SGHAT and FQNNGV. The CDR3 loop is CASSLYDEQYF. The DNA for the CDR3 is TGTGCCAGCAGCTTGTACGACGAGCAGTACTTC.

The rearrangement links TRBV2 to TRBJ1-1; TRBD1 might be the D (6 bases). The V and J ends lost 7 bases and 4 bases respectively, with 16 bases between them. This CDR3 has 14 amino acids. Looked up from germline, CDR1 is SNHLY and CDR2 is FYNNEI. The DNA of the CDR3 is TGTGCCAGCAATACTCAGGGGTTTGGCACTGAAGCTTTCTTT. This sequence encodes CASNTQGFGTEAFF.

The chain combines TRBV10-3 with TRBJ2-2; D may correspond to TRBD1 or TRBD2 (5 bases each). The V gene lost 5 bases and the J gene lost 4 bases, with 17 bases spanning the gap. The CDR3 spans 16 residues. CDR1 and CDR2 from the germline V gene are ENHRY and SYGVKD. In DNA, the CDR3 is TGTGCCATCAGTCCCGGGACGCCGCGAGGCACCGGGGAGCTGTTTTTT. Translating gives CAISPGTPRGTGELFF.

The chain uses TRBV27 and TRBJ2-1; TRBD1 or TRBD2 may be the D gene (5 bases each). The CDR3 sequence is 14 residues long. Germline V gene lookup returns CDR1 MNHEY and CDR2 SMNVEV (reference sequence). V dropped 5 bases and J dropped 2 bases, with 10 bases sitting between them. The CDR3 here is CASSTLGAYNEQFF. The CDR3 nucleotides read TGTGCCAGCAGTACACTAGGGGCCTACAATGAGCAGTTCTTC.

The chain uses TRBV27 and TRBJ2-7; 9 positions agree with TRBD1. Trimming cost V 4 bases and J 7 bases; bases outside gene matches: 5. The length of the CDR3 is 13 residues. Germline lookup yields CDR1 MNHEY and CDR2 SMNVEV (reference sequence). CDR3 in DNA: TGTGCCAGCAGTTGGACAGGGGCTTTAGAGCAGTACTTC. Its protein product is CASSWTGALEQYF.

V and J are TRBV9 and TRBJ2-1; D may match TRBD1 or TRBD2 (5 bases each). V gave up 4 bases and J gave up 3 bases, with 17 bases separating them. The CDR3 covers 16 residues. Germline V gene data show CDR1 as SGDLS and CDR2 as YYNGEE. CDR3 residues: CASSLRASSYYNEQFF. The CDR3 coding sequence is TGTGCCAGCAGCCTCAGGGCTAGCAGCTACTACAATGAGCAGTTCTTC. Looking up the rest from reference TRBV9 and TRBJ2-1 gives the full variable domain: DSGVTQTPKHLITATGQRVTLRCSPRSGDLSVYWYQQSLDQGLQFLIQYYNGEERAKGNILERFSAQQFPDLHSELNLSSLELGDSALYFCASSLRASSYYNEQFFGPGTRLTVL.

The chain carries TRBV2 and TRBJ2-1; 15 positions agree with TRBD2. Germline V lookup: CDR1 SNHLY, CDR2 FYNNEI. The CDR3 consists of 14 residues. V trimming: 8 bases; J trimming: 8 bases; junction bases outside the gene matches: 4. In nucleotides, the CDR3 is TGTGCCAGCTGGGGACTAGCGGGAGGCGATGAGCAGTTCTTC. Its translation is CASWGLAGGDEQFF.

CDR3 DNA: TGTGCCAGCGATTGGGAATCCGTCACGTCCACTGAAGCTTTCTTT. Translating it yields CASDWESVTSTEAFF. The chain carries TRBV2 and TRBJ1-1, with D uncertain. V lost 8 bases and J lost 4, with 20 bases in between. The CDR3 loop spans 15 amino acids. Germline assignment: CDR1 SNHLY and CDR2 FYNNEI.

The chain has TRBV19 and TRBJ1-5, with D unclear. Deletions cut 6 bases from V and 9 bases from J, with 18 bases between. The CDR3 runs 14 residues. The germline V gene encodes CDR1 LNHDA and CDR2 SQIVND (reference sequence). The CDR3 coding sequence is TGTGCCAGTAGCCCCGCCCAGTTGGGTCCGCCCCAGCATTTT. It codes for CASSPAQLGPPQHF.

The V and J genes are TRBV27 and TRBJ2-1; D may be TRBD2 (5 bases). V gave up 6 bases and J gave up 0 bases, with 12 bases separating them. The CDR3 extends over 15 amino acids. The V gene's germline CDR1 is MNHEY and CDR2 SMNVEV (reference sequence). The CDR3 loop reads CASRRAEPSYNEQFF. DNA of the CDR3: TGTGCCAGCAGGAGAGCGGAGCCCTCCTACAATGAGCAGTTCTTC.

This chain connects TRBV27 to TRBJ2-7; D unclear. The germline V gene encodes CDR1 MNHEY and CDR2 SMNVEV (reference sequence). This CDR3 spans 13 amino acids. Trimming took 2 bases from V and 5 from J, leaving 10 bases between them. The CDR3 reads CASSLILGNEQYF. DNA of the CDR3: TGTGCCAGCAGTTTAATCTTGGGTAACGAGCAGTACTTC.

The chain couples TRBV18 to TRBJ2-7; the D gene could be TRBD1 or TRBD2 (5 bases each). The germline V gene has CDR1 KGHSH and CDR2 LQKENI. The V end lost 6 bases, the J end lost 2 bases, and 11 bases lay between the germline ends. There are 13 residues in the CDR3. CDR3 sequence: CASSGDGTYEQYF. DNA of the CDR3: TGTGCCAGCTCTGGGGACGGGACCTACGAGCAGTACTTC. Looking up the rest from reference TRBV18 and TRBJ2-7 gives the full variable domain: NAGVMQNPRHLVRRRGQEARLRCSPMKGHSHVYWYRQLPEEGLKFMVYLQKENIIDESGMPKERFSAEFPKEGPSILRIQQVVRGDSAAYFCASSGDGTYEQYFGPGTRLTVT.

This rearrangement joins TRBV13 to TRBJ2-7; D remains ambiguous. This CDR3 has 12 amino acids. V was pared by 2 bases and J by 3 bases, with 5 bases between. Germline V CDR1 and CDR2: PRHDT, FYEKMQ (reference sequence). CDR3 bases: TGTGCCAGCAGCTTACTGAACTACGAGCAGTACTTC. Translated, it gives CASSLLNYEQYF.

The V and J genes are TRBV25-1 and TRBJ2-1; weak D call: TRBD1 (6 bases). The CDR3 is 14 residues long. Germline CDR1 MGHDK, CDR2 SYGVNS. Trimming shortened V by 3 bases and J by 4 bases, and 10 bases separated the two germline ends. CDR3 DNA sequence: TGTGCCAGCAGTGACCAAGGACAGTACAATGAGCAGTTCTTC. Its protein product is CASSDQGQYNEQFF.

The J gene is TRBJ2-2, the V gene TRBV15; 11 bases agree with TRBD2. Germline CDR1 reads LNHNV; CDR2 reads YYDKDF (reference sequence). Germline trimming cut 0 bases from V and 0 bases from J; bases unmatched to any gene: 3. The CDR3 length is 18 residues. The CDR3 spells CATSRDGTSGANTGELFF. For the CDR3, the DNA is TGTGCCACCAGCAGAGACGGGACTAGCGGTGCGAACACCGGGGAGCTGTTTTTT.

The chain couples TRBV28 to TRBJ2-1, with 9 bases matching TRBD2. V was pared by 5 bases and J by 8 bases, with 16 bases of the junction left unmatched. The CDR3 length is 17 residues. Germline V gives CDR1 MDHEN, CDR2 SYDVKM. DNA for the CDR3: TGTGCCAGCAGTCCCCCCCGGGGCGGGAGGGCGGGCGATGAGCAGTTCTTC. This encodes CASSPPRGGRAGDEQFF.

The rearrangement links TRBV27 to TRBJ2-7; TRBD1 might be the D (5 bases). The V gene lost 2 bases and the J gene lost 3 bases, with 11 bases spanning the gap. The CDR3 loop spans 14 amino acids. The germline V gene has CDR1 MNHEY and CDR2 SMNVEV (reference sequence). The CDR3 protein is CASSLPGNYYEQYF. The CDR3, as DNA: TGTGCCAGCAGTTTACCAGGGAACTACTACGAGCAGTACTTC.

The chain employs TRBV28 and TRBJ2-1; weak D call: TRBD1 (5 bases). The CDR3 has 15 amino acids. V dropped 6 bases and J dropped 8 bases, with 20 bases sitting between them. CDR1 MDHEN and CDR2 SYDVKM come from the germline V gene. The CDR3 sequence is CASSFWQAGPHEQFF. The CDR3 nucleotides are TGTGCCAGCAGCTTTTGGCAGGCAGGGCCACATGAGCAGTTCTTC.

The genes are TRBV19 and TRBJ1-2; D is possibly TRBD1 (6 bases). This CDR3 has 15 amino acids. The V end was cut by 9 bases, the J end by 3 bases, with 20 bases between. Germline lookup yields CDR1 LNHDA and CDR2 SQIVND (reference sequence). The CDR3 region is CARQNLTGHHYGYTF. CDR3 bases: TGTGCCAGACAAAACCTTACGGGACACCACTATGGCTACACCTTC.

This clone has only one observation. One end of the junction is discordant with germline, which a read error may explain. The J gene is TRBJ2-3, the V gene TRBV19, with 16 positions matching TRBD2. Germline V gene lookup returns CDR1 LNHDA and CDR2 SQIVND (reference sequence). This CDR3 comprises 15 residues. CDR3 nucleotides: TGTGCCAGTAGTGCCAAAGGGACTAGCGGGAGGGCCGGTGCTTTT. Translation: CASSAKGTSGRAGAF.

The CDR3 nucleotides read TGTGCCACTTCCAGGGGCATAGCGGGAGCGGTTAGGGATACGCAGTATTTT. Encoded protein: CATSRGIAGAVRDTQYF. This rearrangement joins TRBV10-3 to TRBJ2-3; TRBD2 aligns across 9 bases. Germline CDR1 is ENHRY and CDR2 is SYGVKD. V trimming: 10 bases; J trimming: 6 bases; junction bases outside the gene matches: 20. The CDR3 is 17 residues long.

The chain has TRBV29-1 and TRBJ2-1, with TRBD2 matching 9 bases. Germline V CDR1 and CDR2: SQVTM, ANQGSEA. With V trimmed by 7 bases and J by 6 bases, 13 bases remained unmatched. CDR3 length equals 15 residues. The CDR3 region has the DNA TGCAGCGCCGAGACTAGCGGAGCGCTGGGCAATGAGCAGTTCTTC. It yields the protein CSAETSGALGNEQFF.

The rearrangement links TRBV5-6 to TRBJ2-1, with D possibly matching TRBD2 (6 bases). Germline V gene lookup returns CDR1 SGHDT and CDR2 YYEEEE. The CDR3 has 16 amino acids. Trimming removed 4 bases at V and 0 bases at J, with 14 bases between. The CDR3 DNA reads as TGTGCCAGCAGCACCGGGACGGACTACTCCTACAATGAGCAGTTCTTC. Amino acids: CASSTGTDYSYNEQFF.